The 22 T cell receptor beta chains reported below all come from one sample, sequenced in a study of beta chain features in type 1 diabetes. Isolated RNA was reverse transcribed in full, so expressed TCRB transcripts were sequenced. Clones were read by immunoSEQ multiplex PCR, and TCRdb kept only the in-frame ones, dropping some. The data show 150,000 to 200,000 clones, approximately 9% seen once. Material: central memory CD4+ T cells from blood. These receptors originate from a woman between 18 and 29 years old in good health.

In its sample, this clone was seen a few times. The rearrangement uses TRBV15 and TRBJ1-1, with D uncertain. V lost 5 bases and J lost 2, with 12 bases in between. Germline assignment: CDR1 LNHNV and CDR2 YYDKDF (reference sequence). The CDR3 is 14 residues long. CDR3 DNA: TGTGCCACCAGCCGGCCGGGAGCTAACACTGAAGCTTTCTTT. The encoded protein is CATSRPGANTEAFF.

This clone has just a few counts. This rearrangement joins TRBV10-3 to TRBJ1-2; a weak D match, TRBD1 (6 bases). This CDR3 contains 14 residues. Germline V lookup: CDR1 ENHRY, CDR2 SYGVKD. V was cut by 4 bases and J by 4 bases, with 13 bases left in between. Here the CDR3 reads CAISAAGEGYGYTF. For the CDR3, the DNA is TGTGCCATCAGTGCAGCAGGGGAGGGCTATGGCTACACCTTC.

Regarding this clone: Other DNA sequences in the sample encode the same CDR3. The J gene is TRBJ2-5, the V gene TRBV7-2; TRBD2 might be the D (6 bases). V gave up 3 bases and J gave up 2 bases, with 7 bases separating them. CDR3 length: 13 amino acids. CDR1 and CDR2 from the germline V gene are SGHTA and FQGNSA. The CDR3 DNA is TGTGCCAGCAGCTTGGGACTGCAAGAGACCCAGTACTTC. Residues: CASSLGLQETQYF.

The chain uses TRBV14 and TRBJ2-3, with 7 bases matching TRBD2. V lost 5 bases to trimming and J lost 1 base; unmatched junction nucleotides: 3. The germline CDR1 and CDR2 sequences are SGHDN and FVKESK. This CDR3 comprises 14 residues. CDR3 in amino acids: CASSFRGGTDTQYF. The CDR3 nucleotides are TGTGCCAGCAGCTTCCGGGGGGGCACAGATACGCAGTATTTT.

This clone appeared a few times. The gene calls are TRBV27 and TRBJ2-6, with D maybe TRBD2 (5 bases). CDR1 is MNHEY and CDR2 is SMNVEV in the germline V gene (reference sequence). Trimming removed 9 bases at V and 4 bases at J, with 22 bases between. The CDR3 has 17 residues. The CDR3 region is CASSRGLSLGGANVLTF. In nucleotides, the CDR3 is TGTGCCAGTTCACGGGGTTTATCCTTGGGGGGGGCCAACGTCCTGACTTTC.

The genes are TRBV29-1 and TRBJ1-1; TRBD1 matches at 9 bases. Germline loops: CDR1 SQVTM, CDR2 ANQGSEA. CDR3 length: 13 residues. CDR3 DNA: TGCAGTGGGGGACAGGGCAACGCCATTGAAGCTTTCTTT. It translates to CSGGQGNAIEAFF.

This clone turned up a few times. The chain joins TRBV9 to TRBJ1-2; D is undetermined. This CDR3 region has 13 residues. The V gene lost 6 bases and the J gene lost 4 bases, with 13 bases spanning the gap. The V gene's germline CDR1 is SGDLS and CDR2 YYNGEE. CDR3 sequence: CASTRDGIYGYTF. The CDR3 DNA reads as TGTGCCAGCACCCGAGACGGGATCTATGGCTACACCTTC.

The V gene is TRBV6-5, the J gene TRBJ1-5; tentative D call: TRBD1 (6 bases). Between the trimmed V and J ends, which lost 4 bases and 6 bases, there was a span of 13 bases. The CDR3 is 14 amino acids. Germline loops: CDR1 MNHEY, CDR2 SVGAGI. CDR3: CASSSSGEGQPQHF. In nucleotides, the CDR3 is TGTGCCAGCAGTTCTTCAGGGGAGGGTCAGCCCCAGCATTTT.

The chain joins TRBV28 to TRBJ2-5; TRBD2 might be the D (5 bases). The CDR3 contains 12 residues. Deletions cut 6 bases from V and 5 bases from J, with 10 bases between. Germline values: CDR1 MDHEN, CDR2 SYDVKM. The CDR3 reads CASRGSGETQYF. As DNA, the CDR3 is TGTGCCAGCAGGGGGAGTGGCGAGACCCAGTACTTC.

The chain couples TRBV6-6 to TRBJ1-4; D remains ambiguous. Trimming took 0 bases from V and 8 from J, leaving 7 bases between them. CDR3 length equals 13 residues. Germline V CDR1 and CDR2: MNHNY, SVGAGI (reference sequence). The CDR3 spells CASSYSSREKLFF. In DNA, the CDR3 is TGTGCCAGCAGTTACTCGTCCAGGGAAAAACTGTTTTTT.

The chain has TRBV6-1 and TRBJ2-3; no clear D gene. CDR1 and CDR2 from the germline V gene are MNHNS and SASEGT. Trimming pared 2 bases from V and 0 bases from J, leaving 12 bases between. The CDR3 totals 16 residues. The CDR3: CASSESGSASTDTQYF. The CDR3 DNA reads TGTGCCAGCAGTGAATCAGGATCCGCTAGCACAGATACGCAGTATTTT.

This clone has just a few counts. V usage is TRBV7-9 and J usage is TRBJ1-1; 7 bases match TRBD1. This CDR3 has 14 residues. CDR1 and CDR2 (germline): SEHNR, FQNEAQ (reference sequence). The junction had 9 bases not matched to a gene; V was cut back by 3 bases and J by 8 bases. The CDR3 here is CASSFQLRGFEAFF. The DNA for the CDR3 is TGTGCCAGCAGCTTTCAACTCAGGGGGTTCGAAGCTTTCTTT.

This clone was counted between two and nine times. V and J are TRBV12-5 and TRBJ2-2; no reliable D call. The CDR3 spans 12 residues. V was shortened by 6 bases and J by 5 bases, with 7 bases between the two germline ends. Looked up from germline, CDR1 is LGHNT and CDR2 is FRNRAP. The CDR3 protein is CASGTLTGELFF. For the CDR3, the DNA is TGTGCTAGTGGAACCCTAACCGGGGAGCTGTTTTTT.

This clone was seen a handful of times. V usage is TRBV7-2 and J usage is TRBJ2-3, with D unresolved. V was pared by 1 base and J by 10 bases, with 15 bases between. The CDR3 has 14 amino acids. Per the germline V gene, CDR1 is SGHTA and CDR2 is FQGNSA. The CDR3 DNA reads TGTGCCAGCAGCTTAGGGTCAGGTGGTGGCGCGCAGTATTTT. This encodes CASSLGSGGGAQYF.

This sequence joins TRBV5-8 and TRBJ1-5; D might be TRBD1 (5 bases). Germline lookup yields CDR1 SGHTS and CDR2 YDEGEE. V lost 0 bases to trimming and J lost 1 base, with 11 bases between them. The CDR3 length is 16 residues. CDR3 in DNA: TGTGCCAGCAGCTTGGTGCCCGGGGGAAGCAATCAGCCCCAGCATTTT. It translates to CASSLVPGGSNQPQHF.

This clone was seen many times. This chain's CDR3 is CASSSGTATDTQYF. In nucleotides, the CDR3 is TGTGCCAGCAGTTCCGGGACTGCAACAGATACGCAGTATTTT. The genes are TRBV5-6 and TRBJ2-3; tentative D call: TRBD2 (6 bases). V dropped 5 bases and J dropped 3 bases, with 13 bases sitting between them. Germline CDR1 and CDR2: SGHDT and YYEEEE. The CDR3 has 14 amino acids.

The gene calls are TRBV19 and TRBJ1-1, with D hard to call. V gave up 9 bases and J gave up 3 bases, with 5 bases separating them. CDR3 length: 10 amino acids. Germline lookup yields CDR1 LNHDA and CDR2 SQIVND (reference sequence). The CDR3 region has the DNA TGTGCCAGAACGGACACTGAAGCTTTCTTT. It is translated as CARTDTEAFF.

In DNA, the CDR3 is TGTGCCAGCAGCGGACAGGGGGATCAGCCCCAGCATTTT. It yields the protein CASSGQGDQPQHF. The rearrangement links TRBV2 to TRBJ1-5; 10 bases are shared with TRBD1. Germline CDR1 is SNHLY and CDR2 is FYNNEI. The V segment lost 6 bases and the J segment 5 bases; nucleotides outside the gene matches: 1. The CDR3 covers 13 residues.

By frequency in the sample, this clone is medium-sized (0.01 to 0.1%). This chain joins TRBV30 and TRBJ2-1; maybe TRBD2 (5 bases). The CDR3 runs 13 residues. From germline, CDR1 is GTSNPN and CDR2 SVGIG (reference sequence). Trimming cost V 3 bases and J 8 bases, with 14 bases left between them. The CDR3 is CAWRRPVGDEQFF. The CDR3 nucleotides are TGTGCCTGGAGGCGGCCGGTCGGGGATGAGCAGTTCTTC. Looking up the rest from reference TRBV30 and TRBJ2-1 gives the full variable domain: SQTIHQWPATLVQPVGSPLSLECTVEGTSNPNLYWYRQAAGRGLQLLFYSVGIGQISSEVPQNLSASRPQDRQFILSSKKLLLSDSGFYLCAWRRPVGDEQFFGPGTRLTVL.

V is TRBV7-9 and J is TRBJ1-1, with D possibly TRBD1 on 5 matching bases. This CDR3 is built from 13 residues. V lost 1 base, J lost 7 bases, and 10 bases lay in between. Germline CDR1 reads SEHNR; CDR2 reads FQNEAQ (reference sequence). CDR3 DNA sequence: TGTGCCAGCAGCTTAGGGGGGGGGAGTGAAGCTTTCTTT. Its translation: CASSLGGGSEAFF.

The chain carries TRBV28 and TRBJ2-7; 8 nucleotides line up with TRBD2. V was pared by 3 bases and J by 0 bases, with 4 bases of the junction left unmatched. This CDR3 has 15 residues. CDR1 and CDR2 from the germline V gene are MDHEN and SYDVKM. CDR3 loop: CASSLVAGNSYEQYF. In DNA form, the CDR3 reads TGTGCCAGCAGTTTGGTAGCGGGGAACTCCTACGAGCAGTACTTC. Using reference TRBV28 and TRBJ2-7 for the parts outside the CDR3, the full variable domain is DVKVTQSSRYLVKRTGEKVFLECVQDMDHENMFWYRQDPGLGLRLIYFSYDVKMKEKGDIPEGYSVSREKKERFSLILESASTNQTSMYLCASSLVAGNSYEQYFGPGTRLTVT.

The chain couples TRBV18 to TRBJ1-3; TRBD1 is a possible D gene (5 bases). From germline, CDR1 is KGHSH and CDR2 LQKENI. V shed 1 base and J shed 1 base, with 14 bases lying between them. The CDR3 totals 17 residues. The CDR3 here is CASSPQMPRQSGNTIYF. The CDR3 DNA reads TGTGCCAGCTCACCACAGATGCCCAGACAGTCTGGAAACACCATATATTTT. Looking up the rest from reference TRBV18 and TRBJ1-3 gives the full variable domain: NAGVMQNPRHLVRRRGQEARLRCSPMKGHSHVYWYRQLPEEGLKFMVYLQKENIIDESGMPKERFSAEFPKEGPSILRIQQVVRGDSAAYFCASSPQMPRQSGNTIYFGEGSWLTVV.